This T cell receptor (beta chain) appears in the sequencing data of a study of CD8 T cells in Susac syndrome. With 5 bases clipped from V and 5 bases from J, the junction kept 9 bases outside the gene matches. Germline V gene data show CDR1 as SGHNT and CDR2 as YYREEE (reference sequence). There are 15 residues in the CDR3. Random hexamers were used to reverse transcribe about 0.45 to 1 ug of RNA. Amplification of TCR beta CDR3 across 54 Vbeta and 13 Jbeta was performed with immunoSEQ multiplex PCR. MiXCR, run by TCRdb on the immunoSEQ multiplex PCR reads, gives a single entry per CDR3 protein. The table lists approximately 110,000 distinct CDR3 sequences, around 94% of them singletons.

This receptor was taken from a human donor in good health. This chain uses TRBV5-4 with TRBJ2-5; 10 bases agree with TRBD1. Sequenced: CD4+ T cells from PBMCs. Here the CDR3 DNA reads TGTGCCAGCAGTGATCCGGGACAGGGGAGGGAGACCCAGTACTTC. Protein sequence: CASSDPGQGRETQYF.